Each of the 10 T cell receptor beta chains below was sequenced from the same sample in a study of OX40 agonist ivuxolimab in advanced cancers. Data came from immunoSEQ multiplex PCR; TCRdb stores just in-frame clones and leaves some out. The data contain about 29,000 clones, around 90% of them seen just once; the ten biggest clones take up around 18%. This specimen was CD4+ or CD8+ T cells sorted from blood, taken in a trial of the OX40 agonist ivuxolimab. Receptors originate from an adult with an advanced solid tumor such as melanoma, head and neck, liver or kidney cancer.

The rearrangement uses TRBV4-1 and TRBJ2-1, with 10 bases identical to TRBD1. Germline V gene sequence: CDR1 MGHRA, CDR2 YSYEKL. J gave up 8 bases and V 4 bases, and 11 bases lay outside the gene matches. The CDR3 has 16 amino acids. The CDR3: CASSLRPGQGTDEQFF. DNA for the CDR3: TGCGCCAGCAGCCTAAGACCGGGACAGGGGACCGATGAGCAGTTCTTC.

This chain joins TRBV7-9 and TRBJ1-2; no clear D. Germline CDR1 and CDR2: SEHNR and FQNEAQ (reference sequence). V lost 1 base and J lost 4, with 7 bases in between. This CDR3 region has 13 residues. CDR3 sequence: CASSLGRSYGYTF. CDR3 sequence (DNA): TGTGCCAGCAGCTTAGGCCGGTCCTATGGCTACACCTTC.

Here the CDR3 DNA reads TGTGCCAGCAGCCGGGGGACCGACAACTATGGCTACACCTTC. Its translation: CASSRGTDNYGYTF. V gene TRBV13 combines with J gene TRBJ1-2, with a possible D match to TRBD1 (5 bases). The V and J ends lost 5 bases and 2 bases respectively, with 12 bases between them. The CDR3 sequence is 14 residues long. Germline-derived CDR1 and CDR2 are PRHDT and FYEKMQ (reference sequence). The full variable domain, rest sourced from reference TRBV13 and TRBJ1-2, is AAGVIQSPRHLIKEKRETATLKCYPIPRHDTVYWYQQGPGQDPQFLISFYEKMQSDKGSIPDRFSAQQFSDYHSELNMSSLELGDSALYFCASSRGTDNYGYTFGSGTRLTVV.

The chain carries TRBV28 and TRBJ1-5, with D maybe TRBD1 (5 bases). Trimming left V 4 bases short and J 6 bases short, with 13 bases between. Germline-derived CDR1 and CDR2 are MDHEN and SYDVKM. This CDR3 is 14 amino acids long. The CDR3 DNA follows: TGTGCCAGCAGTTCCAGGGCTTACGGTCAGCCCCAGCATTTT. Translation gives CASSSRAYGQPQHF.

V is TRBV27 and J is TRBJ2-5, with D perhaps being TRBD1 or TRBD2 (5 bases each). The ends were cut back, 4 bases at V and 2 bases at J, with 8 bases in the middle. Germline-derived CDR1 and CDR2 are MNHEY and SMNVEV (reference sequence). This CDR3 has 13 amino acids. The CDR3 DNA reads TGTGCCAGCAGTTGGGGGTCGCAAGAGACCCAGTACTTC. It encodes CASSWGSQETQYF.

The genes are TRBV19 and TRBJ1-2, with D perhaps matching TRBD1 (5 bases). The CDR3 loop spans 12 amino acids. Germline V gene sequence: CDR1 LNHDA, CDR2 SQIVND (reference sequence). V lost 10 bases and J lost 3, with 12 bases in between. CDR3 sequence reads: CATSPGDYGYTF. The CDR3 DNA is TGTGCCACCTCCCCGGGGGACTATGGCTACACCTTC.

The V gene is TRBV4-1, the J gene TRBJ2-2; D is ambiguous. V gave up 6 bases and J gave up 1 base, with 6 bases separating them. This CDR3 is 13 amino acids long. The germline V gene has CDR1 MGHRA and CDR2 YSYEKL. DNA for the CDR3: TGCGCCAGCAGAAGAGGGAACACCGGGGAGCTGTTTTTT. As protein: CASRRGNTGELFF.

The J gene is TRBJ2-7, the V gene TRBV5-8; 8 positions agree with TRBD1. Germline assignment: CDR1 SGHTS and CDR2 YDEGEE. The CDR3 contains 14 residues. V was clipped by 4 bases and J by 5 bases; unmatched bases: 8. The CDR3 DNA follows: TGTGCCAGCAGCCTGGGACAGGCCCTCAACGAGCAGTACTTC. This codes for CASSLGQALNEQYF. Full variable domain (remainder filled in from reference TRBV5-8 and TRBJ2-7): EAGVTQSPTHLIKTRGQQATLRCSPISGHTSVYWYQQALGLGLQFLLWYDEGEERNRGNFPPRFSGRQFPNYSSELNVNALELEDSALYLCASSLGQALNEQYFGPGTRLTVT.

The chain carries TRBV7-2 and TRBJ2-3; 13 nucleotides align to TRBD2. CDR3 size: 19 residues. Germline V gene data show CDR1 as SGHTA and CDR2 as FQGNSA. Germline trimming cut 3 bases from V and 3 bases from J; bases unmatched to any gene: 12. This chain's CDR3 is CASSLGTSGALVLTDTQYF. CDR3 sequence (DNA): TGTGCCAGCAGCTTGGGGACTAGCGGGGCCCTCGTGTTGACAGATACGCAGTATTTT.

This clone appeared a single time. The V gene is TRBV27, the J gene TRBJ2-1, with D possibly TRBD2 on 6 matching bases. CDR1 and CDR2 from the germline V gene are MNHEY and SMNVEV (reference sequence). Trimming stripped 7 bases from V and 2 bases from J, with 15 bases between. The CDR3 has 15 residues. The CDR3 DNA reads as TGTGCCAGCAATCCCCGGCGGGGAACCTACAATGAGCAGTTCTTC. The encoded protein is CASNPRRGTYNEQFF.